Each of the 8 T cell receptor beta chains below was sequenced from the same sample in a study of cytomegalovirus exposure and HLA in healthy donors. The primer mix had 60 Vbeta and 13 Jbeta primers. The method was immunoSEQ multiplex PCR; TCRdb's version includes in-frame clones alone and lacks a portion of them. The sample has approximately 170,000 clones, roughly four fifths seen once; the top ten hold more than 0.8%. Sequenced input: PBMCs. Receptors originate from a woman aged 35 to 49 in good health and CMV-seronegative.

V usage is TRBV5-1 and J usage is TRBJ1-1; 8 nucleotides align to TRBD1. The trim removed 3 bases at V and 5 bases at J, leaving 6 bases unmatched. CDR3 length equals 14 residues. Germline V gene lookup returns CDR1 SGHRS and CDR2 YFSETQ. In DNA, the CDR3 is TGCGCCAGCAGCTGGCAGGGGGCGAGGACTGAAGCTTTCTTT. Its protein product is CASSWQGARTEAFF.

This sequence joins TRBV7-9 and TRBJ1-4; D not certain. Germline assignment: CDR1 SEHNR and CDR2 FQNEAQ (reference sequence). The CDR3 length is 13 residues. Trimming removed 2 bases from V and 8 bases from J, with 9 bases in between. CDR3 coding DNA: TGTGCCAGCAGCTTAACGACAAAAGAAAAACTGTTTTTT. It translates to CASSLTTKEKLFF.

The CDR3, as DNA: TGCGCCAGCAGCCAAGACGGACTAGCGGGTCCCTCCTACAATGAGCAGTTCTTC. Its translation is CASSQDGLAGPSYNEQFF. The chain employs TRBV4-1 and TRBJ2-1; 11 nucleotides agree with TRBD2. The CDR3 totals 18 residues. Germline-derived CDR1 and CDR2 are MGHRA and YSYEKL. Trimming cost V 0 bases and J 0 bases; bases outside gene matches: 4.

This clone was seen only once. The chain recombines TRBV11-2 with TRBJ2-3; D is possibly TRBD2 (6 bases). Trimming removed 0 bases at V and 2 bases at J, with 9 bases between. The CDR3 length is 15 residues. Germline loops: CDR1 SGHAT, CDR2 FQNNGV. CDR3 amino acids: CASSLDSGLTDTQYF. In nucleotides, the CDR3 is TGTGCCAGCAGCTTAGATAGCGGCCTCACAGATACGCAGTATTTT. Full variable domain (outside the CDR3, taken from reference TRBV11-2 and TRBJ2-3): EAGVAQSPRYKIIEKRQSVAFWCNPISGHATLYWYQQILGQGPKLLIQFQNNGVVDDSQLPKDRFSAERLKGVDSTLKIQPAKLEDSAVYLCASSLDSGLTDTQYFGPGTRLTVL.

This chain links TRBV18 with TRBJ2-7; D perhaps matches TRBD2 (6 bases). V gave up 3 bases and J gave up 2 bases, with 11 bases separating them. Germline CDR1 is KGHSH and CDR2 is LQKENI. This CDR3 contains 14 residues. The CDR3: CASSPGGLPYEQYF. CDR3 nucleotide sequence: TGTGCCAGCTCACCGGGAGGCCTTCCCTACGAGCAGTACTTC.

Concerning this clone itself: Its ends do not fully match the called genes, so a read error is possible. The rearrangement uses TRBV7-7 and TRBJ2-7; 9 bases map to TRBD2. CDR3 size: 16 residues. Germline loops: CDR1 SSHAT, CDR2 FNYEAQ (reference sequence). The DNA of the CDR3 is TGTGCTAGCAGCTCCCCCCCGGTAGCGGGAGAGGGGGAGCAGTACTTC. Its protein is CASSSPPVAGEGEQYF. Using reference TRBV7-7 and TRBJ2-7 for the parts outside the CDR3, the full variable domain is GAGVSQSPRYKVTKRGQDVTLRCDPISSHATLYWYQQALGQGPEFLTYFNYEAQPDKSGLPSDRFSAERPEGSISTLTIQRTEQRDSAMYRCASSSPPVAGEGEQYFGPGTRLTVT.

The V call is TRBV9, the J call TRBJ2-1; 9 nucleotides align to TRBD1. The junction had 8 bases not matched to a gene; V was cut back by 3 bases and J by 10 bases. Germline CDR1 reads SGDLS; CDR2 reads YYNGEE. CDR3 length equals 14 residues. In nucleotides, the CDR3 is TGTGCCAGCAGCGCGACAGGTACAGGGGGCGAGCAGTTCTTC. It encodes CASSATGTGGEQFF.

The chain recombines TRBV11-3 with TRBJ2-1; TRBD2 aligns across 12 bases. This CDR3 comprises 15 residues. The trim removed 4 bases at V and 7 bases at J, leaving 5 bases unmatched. Germline CDR1 reads SGHNT; CDR2 reads YENEEA. The CDR3, as DNA: TGTGCCAGCAGCTCTAGCGGGAGGGCCATAAATGAGCAGTTCTTC. It is translated as CASSSSGRAINEQFF.